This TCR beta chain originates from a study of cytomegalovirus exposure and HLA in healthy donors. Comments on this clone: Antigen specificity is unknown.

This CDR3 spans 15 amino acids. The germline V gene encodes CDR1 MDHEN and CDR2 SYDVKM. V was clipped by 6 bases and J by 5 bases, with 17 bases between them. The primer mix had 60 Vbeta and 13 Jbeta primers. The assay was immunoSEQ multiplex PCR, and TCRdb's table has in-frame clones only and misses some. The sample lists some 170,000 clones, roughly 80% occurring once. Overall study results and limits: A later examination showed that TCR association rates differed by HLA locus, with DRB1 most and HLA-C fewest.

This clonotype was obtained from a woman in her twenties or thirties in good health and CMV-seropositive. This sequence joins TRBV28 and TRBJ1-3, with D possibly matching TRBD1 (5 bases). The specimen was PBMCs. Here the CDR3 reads CASSSSGHRRNTIYF. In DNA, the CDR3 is TGTGCCAGCAGCTCTTCAGGACACCGAAGAAACACCATATATTTT.